One and the same sample provided the 19 T cell receptor beta chains below, sequenced in a study of T-cell memory formation after mild COVID-19. MiXCR was run by TCRdb on the 5' RACE reads, yielding one entry per CDR3 protein. The sample holds 89,000 or so distinct CDR3 sequences, 13% seen once. Source material: PBMCs or a T cell subset sorted from them (not recorded which). These receptors originate from a man aged 18 to 29 who had mild COVID-19 (a few samples of this study predate the infection). Cell type and time point are not known.

This clonotype was seen more than once but under ten times. The chain uses TRBV7-8 and TRBJ2-7; weak D call: TRBD1 (6 bases). Trimming took off 5 bases at V and 3 bases at J, with 17 bases between the two ends. This CDR3 is 15 amino acids long. The germline V gene has CDR1 SGHVS and CDR2 FQNEAQ. This CDR3 reads CASSPSGVRGYEQYF. The CDR3 DNA reads as TGTGCCAGCAGCCCCTCGGGTGTCAGGGGCTACGAGCAGTACTTC.

This clonotype was seen many times. The V and J genes are TRBV7-2 and TRBJ2-3; 7 bases are shared with TRBD2. The CDR3 runs to 14 residues. The J segment lost 3 bases and the V segment lost 3 bases, leaving 3 bases of the junction unmatched. Germline CDR1 and CDR2: SGHTA and FQGNSA. CDR3 DNA sequence: TGTGCCAGCAGCTTTCCGGGGGGAACAGATACGCAGTATTTT. It translates to CASSFPGGTDTQYF.

The table lists this clonotype with a few counts. The chain has TRBV4-1 and TRBJ2-2; 9 bases map to TRBD1. V shed 3 bases and J 4 bases; nucleotides not matched to a gene: 6. CDR3 length: 16 amino acids. CDR1 MGHRA and CDR2 YSYEKL come from the germline V gene. The CDR3: CASSHRQGGATGELFF. DNA for the CDR3: TGCGCCAGCAGCCATAGACAGGGGGGAGCCACCGGGGAGCTGTTTTTT.

In this sample, this clonotype turned up a few times. V gene TRBV7-9 combines with J gene TRBJ2-3; D gene uncertain. Trimming shortened V by 1 base and J by 6 bases, and 11 bases separated the two germline ends. The germline V gene has CDR1 SEHNR and CDR2 FQNEAQ (reference sequence). This CDR3 region has 14 residues. CDR3 sequence (DNA): TGTGCCAGCAGCTTAGTATTGGTTTGGGATACGCAGTATTTT. It codes for CASSLVLVWDTQYF.

The rearrangement uses TRBV4-1 and TRBJ1-1, with D possibly TRBD1 on 6 matching bases. This CDR3 has 15 amino acids. The germline V gene has CDR1 MGHRA and CDR2 YSYEKL. Between the trimmed V and J ends, which lost 2 bases and 0 bases, there was a span of 10 bases. The CDR3 loop is CASSQHRDMNTEAFF. The CDR3, as DNA: TGCGCCAGCAGCCAACACAGGGACATGAACACTGAAGCTTTCTTT.

This sequence joins TRBV4-2 and TRBJ1-5; D is uncertain. This CDR3 spans 13 amino acids. Germline CDR1 and CDR2: LGHNA and YNFKEQ. V lost 1 base and J lost 7, with 8 bases in between. CDR3 bases: TGTGCCAGCAGCCAAGGAGGAGGGCAGCCCCAGCATTTT. Translation: CASSQGGGQPQHF.

The chain employs TRBV4-1 and TRBJ1-1, with 8 bases identical to TRBD1. Germline V gene sequence: CDR1 MGHRA, CDR2 YSYEKL. This CDR3 spans 14 amino acids. J gave up 1 base and V 4 bases, and 2 bases lay outside the gene matches. DNA of the CDR3: TGCGCCAGCAGCCCAGGACAGGGGAACACTGAAGCTTTCTTT. This gives the protein CASSPGQGNTEAFF.

This chain joins TRBV4-2 and TRBJ1-1, with 7 nucleotides matching TRBD1. V lost 4 bases to trimming and J lost 7 bases; unmatched junction nucleotides: 6. The CDR3 sequence is 13 residues long. The germline gives CDR1 LGHNA, CDR2 YNFKEQ. This chain's CDR3 is CASSRTGDLEAFF. In DNA, the CDR3 is TGTGCCAGCAGCCGAACAGGGGACCTTGAAGCTTTCTTT.

The chain links TRBV7-2 to TRBJ2-3; 15 bases match TRBD2. Germline V gives CDR1 SGHTA, CDR2 FQGNSA. The CDR3 extends over 15 amino acids. V lost 4 bases, J lost 6 bases, and 2 bases stayed unmatched. CDR3 region: CASSSGTSGGDTQYF. The CDR3 DNA reads as TGTGCCAGCAGCTCCGGGACTAGCGGGGGGGATACGCAGTATTTT.

Here the CDR3 reads CASSPVPGTGGQEETQYF. Written as DNA, the CDR3 is TGTGCCAGCAGCCCAGTCCCCGGGACAGGGGGCCAGGAAGAGACCCAGTACTTC. The chain is built from TRBV7-9 and TRBJ2-5, with 12 bases matching TRBD1. Germline assignment: CDR1 SEHNR and CDR2 FQNEAQ (reference sequence). Losses at the gene ends were 5 bases for V and 3 bases for J; bases not matched to a gene: 13. The CDR3 is made up of 18 amino acids.

V gene TRBV2 combines with J gene TRBJ2-4, with 8 bases aligning to TRBD1. Looked up from germline, CDR1 is SNHLY and CDR2 is FYNNEI. Germline trimming cut 4 bases from V and 6 bases from J; bases unmatched to any gene: 11. This CDR3 spans 16 amino acids. The CDR3 loop is CASSVGETGGVNIQYF. The CDR3 DNA reads TGTGCCAGCAGTGTGGGGGAAACAGGGGGTGTAAACATTCAGTACTTC.

The CDR3 reads CATSSTQGTPLLPQHF. CDR3 bases: TGTGCCACCAGCTCCACGCAGGGAACCCCGCTTCTGCCCCAGCATTTT. The chain carries TRBV15 and TRBJ1-5; a possible D gene is TRBD1 (5 bases). Germline lookup yields CDR1 LNHNV and CDR2 YYDKDF (reference sequence). The length of the CDR3 is 16 residues. Trimming stripped 5 bases from V and 9 bases from J, with 23 bases between.

The rearrangement joins TRBV6-6 to TRBJ1-4, with a weak D call TRBD1 (5 bases). The germline V gene has CDR1 MNHNY and CDR2 SVGAGI (reference sequence). The CDR3 is made up of 13 amino acids. The V end was cut by 0 bases, the J end by 13 bases, with 12 bases between. The CDR3 sequence is CASSYSRDRGLFF. The CDR3 bases are TGTGCCAGCAGTTACTCCCGGGACCGGGGACTGTTTTTT.

The sample holds a few counts of this clonotype. This chain joins TRBV27 and TRBJ2-7; D gene unclear. The CDR3 runs to 13 residues. Germline V gene sequence: CDR1 MNHEY, CDR2 SMNVEV (reference sequence). The ends were cut back, 1 base at V and 5 bases at J, with 9 bases in the middle. The DNA of the CDR3 is TGTGCCAGCAGTTTATGGGCCAGCAACGAGCAGTACTTC. This sequence encodes CASSLWASNEQYF.

J is TRBJ2-5 and V is TRBV6-2 or TRBV6-3; TRBD1 aligns across 8 bases. Per germline, CDR1 MNHEY and CDR2 SVGEGT. The CDR3 length is 14 residues. V lost 7 bases and J lost 5; bases outside the gene matches: 9. The CDR3 DNA is TGTGCCAGCAATGACAGGGGATTGAGGGAGACCCAGTACTTC. Protein product: CASNDRGLRETQYF.

This rearrangement joins TRBV4-2 to TRBJ2-3; maybe TRBD2 (6 bases). Germline V gives CDR1 LGHNA, CDR2 YNFKEQ. The V and J ends lost 3 bases and 0 bases respectively, with 19 bases between them. The CDR3 is made up of 18 amino acids. CDR3 protein: CASSHPSRGTPSTDTQYF. The CDR3 DNA follows: TGTGCCAGCAGCCACCCGAGCCGCGGGACTCCTAGCACAGATACGCAGTATTTT.

The chain joins TRBV7-6 to TRBJ2-2; possible D gene TRBD1, 6 bases. Germline loops: CDR1 SGHVS, CDR2 FNYEAQ. The CDR3 consists of 15 residues. Trimming stripped 5 bases from V and 6 bases from J, with 16 bases between. This chain's CDR3 is CASSLNRERAGELFF. CDR3 DNA sequence: TGTGCCAGCAGCCTCAACAGGGAAAGGGCCGGGGAGCTGTTTTTT.

The J gene is TRBJ2-2, the V gene TRBV7-3; TRBD1 is a possible D gene (6 bases). Germline lookup yields CDR1 SGHTA and CDR2 FQGTGA. CDR3 length: 16 residues. Trimming left V 4 bases short and J 3 bases short, with 15 bases between. CDR3 residues: CASSSPGVGDTGELFF. DNA for the CDR3: TGTGCCAGCAGCTCTCCAGGGGTGGGGGACACCGGGGAGCTGTTTTTT.

This chain uses TRBV10-3 with TRBJ2-7, with D perhaps matching TRBD1 (5 bases). The CDR3 is 12 residues long. Deletions cut 5 bases from V and 3 bases from J, with 8 bases between. Per the germline V gene, CDR1 is ENHRY and CDR2 is SYGVKD. The CDR3 nucleotides are TGTGCCATCAGTTTCGACAGCTACGAGCAGTACTTC. As protein: CAISFDSYEQYF.